Each of the 3 T cell receptor beta chains below was sequenced from the same sample in a study of response to subunit inactivated influenza vaccine. TCRdb called the RT-PCR reads again in MiXCR, with one record for every CDR3 protein. Of about 500,000 distinct CDR3 sequences listed, approximately 6.9% were seen once; the top ten hold around 13%. The sequences come from PBMCs from blood, collected around 25 months after vaccination. These receptors were collected from a man aged 50-75 years who received an inactivated influenza vaccine.

This chain connects TRBV4-2 to TRBJ2-1; TRBD1 or TRBD2 may be the D gene (5 bases each). Trimming removed 4 bases at V and 2 bases at J, with 15 bases between. The germline gives CDR1 LGHNA, CDR2 YNFKEQ. CDR3 length: 16 residues. The CDR3 spells CASSPREGITYNEQFF. Here the CDR3 DNA reads TGTGCCAGCAGCCCCCGCGAGGGGATCACCTACAATGAGCAGTTCTTC.

This sequence joins TRBV5-1 and TRBJ1-1; 7 bases fit TRBD1. V lost 1 base and J lost 5; bases outside the gene matches: 5. Germline V lookup: CDR1 SGHRS, CDR2 YFSETQ. This CDR3 is built from 14 residues. CDR3 DNA sequence: TGCGCCAGCAGCTTGATCCAGGGGGATACTGAAGCTTTCTTT. Protein product: CASSLIQGDTEAFF.

CDR3 bases: TGTGCCAGCAGCGTAGGGAATAGCGGGAGATCAGAGACCCAGTACTTC. This gives the protein CASSVGNSGRSETQYF. The chain combines TRBV9 with TRBJ2-5, with TRBD2 identical over 9 bases. The CDR3 extends over 16 amino acids. The germline gives CDR1 SGDLS, CDR2 YYNGEE. V lost 0 bases and J lost 4; bases outside the gene matches: 7.